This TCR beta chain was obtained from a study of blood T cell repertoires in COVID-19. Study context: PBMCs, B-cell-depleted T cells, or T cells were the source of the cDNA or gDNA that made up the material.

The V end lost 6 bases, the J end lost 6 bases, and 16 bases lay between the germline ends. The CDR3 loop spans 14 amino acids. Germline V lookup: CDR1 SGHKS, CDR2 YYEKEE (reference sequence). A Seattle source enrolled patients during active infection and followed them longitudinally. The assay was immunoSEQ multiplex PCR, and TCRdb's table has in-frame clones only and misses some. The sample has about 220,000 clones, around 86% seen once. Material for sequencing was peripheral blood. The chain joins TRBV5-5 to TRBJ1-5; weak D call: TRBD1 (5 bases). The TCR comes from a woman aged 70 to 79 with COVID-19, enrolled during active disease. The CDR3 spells CASKEGSTSQPQHF. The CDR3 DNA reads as TGTGCCAGCAAGGAGGGGAGTACTAGTCAGCCCCAGCATTTT.